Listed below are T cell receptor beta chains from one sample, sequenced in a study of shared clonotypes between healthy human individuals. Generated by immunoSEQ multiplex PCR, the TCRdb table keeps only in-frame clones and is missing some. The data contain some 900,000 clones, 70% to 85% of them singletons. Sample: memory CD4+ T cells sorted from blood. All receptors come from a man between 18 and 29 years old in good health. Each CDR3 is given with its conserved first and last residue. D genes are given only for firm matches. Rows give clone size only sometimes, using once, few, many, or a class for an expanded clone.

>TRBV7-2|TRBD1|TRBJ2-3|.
TGTGCCGGAAACAGGGGGAACGCAGATACGCAGTATTTT
CAGNRGNADTQYF
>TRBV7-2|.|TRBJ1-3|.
TGTGCCAGCAGCCGAGACGGGAGCTCTGGAAACACCATATATTTT
CASSRDGSSGNTIYF
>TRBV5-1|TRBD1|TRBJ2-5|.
TGCGCCAGCAGCTTGGTTTTCGGGACAGGTGAAGAGACCCAGTACTTC
CASSLVFGTGEETQYF
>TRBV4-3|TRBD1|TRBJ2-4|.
TGCGCCAGCAGCCAAGGGCCTAAGGGACAGGGGGTCAAAAACATTCAGTACTTC
CASSQGPKGQGVKNIQYF
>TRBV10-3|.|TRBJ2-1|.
TGTGCCATCAGTGAGGACCAGCGTTGGGGGAATGAGCAGTTCTTC
CAISEDQRWGNEQFF
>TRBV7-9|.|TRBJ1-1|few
TGTGCCAGCAGCTTTTCAGGGGCACCTGAAGCTTTCTTT
CASSFSGAPEAFF
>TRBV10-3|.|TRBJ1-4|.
TGTGCCACCGGCGGGGGCGCAACTAATGAAAAACTGTTTTTT
CATGGGATNEKLFF
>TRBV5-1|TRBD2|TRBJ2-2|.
TGCGCCAGCAGCTTGGTACTAGCGGGGAACACCGGGGAGCTGTTTTTT
CASSLVLAGNTGELFF
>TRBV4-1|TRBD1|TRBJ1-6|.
TGCGCCAGCAGCAAGGGGGGTCAGGGGGCGAAATCACCCCTCCACTTT
CASSKGGQGAKSPLHF
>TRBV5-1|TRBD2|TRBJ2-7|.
TGCGCCAGCAGCTCCGGTCTAGGGACTAGCGACTACGAGCAGTACTTC
CASSSGLGTSDYEQYF
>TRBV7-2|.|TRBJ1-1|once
TGTGCCAGCAGTCTAAGGGGGTCGAACACTGAAGCTTTCTTT
CASSLRGSNTEAFF
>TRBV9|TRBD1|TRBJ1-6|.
TGTGCCAGCAGCGTCCGGGACAGCGATAATTCACCCCTCCACTTT
CASSVRDSDNSPLHF
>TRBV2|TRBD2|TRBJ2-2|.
TGTGCCAGCAGTGTTGACGGGAGGAGGTCTGCCGGGGAGCTGTTTTTT
CASSVDGRRSAGELFF
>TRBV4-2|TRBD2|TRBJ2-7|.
TGTGCCAGCAGCCAAGATGGGTACGCGGGGGGGGCCTACGAGCAGTACTTC
CASSQDGYAGGAYEQYF
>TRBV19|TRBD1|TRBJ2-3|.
TGTGCCAGTAGTAAAGAACCGGGACAGGGTTGGGCAGATACGCAGTATTTT
CASSKEPGQGWADTQYF
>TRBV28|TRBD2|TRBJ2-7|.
TGTGCCAGCAGTTCCTCCCGGTTAGCGGGACCAAGCTCCTACGAGCAGTACTTC
CASSSSRLAGPSSYEQYF
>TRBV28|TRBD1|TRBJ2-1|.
TGTGCCAGCAGTTTAACTTCTGGGACAGGGCCCGAGCAGTTCTTC
CASSLTSGTGPEQFF
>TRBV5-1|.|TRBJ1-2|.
TGCGCCAGCAGTCCCGCTACTGGGGTCTATGGCTACACCTTC
CASSPATGVYGYTF
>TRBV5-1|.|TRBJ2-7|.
TGCGCCAGTAACGACCGAGCCTACGAGCAGTACTTC
CASNDRAYEQYF
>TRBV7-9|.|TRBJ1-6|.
TGTGCCAGCAGCTTAGGTGCAGGCTATAATTCACCCCTCCACTTT
CASSLGAGYNSPLHF
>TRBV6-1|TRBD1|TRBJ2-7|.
TGTGCCAGCAGTGATTTGGACAGGGGGCCTTACGAGCAGTACTTC
CASSDLDRGPYEQYF
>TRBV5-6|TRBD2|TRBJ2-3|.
TGTGCCAGCAGCTTATATAGCGGGGGGACTGATCGCACAGATACGCAGTATTTT
CASSLYSGGTDRTDTQYF